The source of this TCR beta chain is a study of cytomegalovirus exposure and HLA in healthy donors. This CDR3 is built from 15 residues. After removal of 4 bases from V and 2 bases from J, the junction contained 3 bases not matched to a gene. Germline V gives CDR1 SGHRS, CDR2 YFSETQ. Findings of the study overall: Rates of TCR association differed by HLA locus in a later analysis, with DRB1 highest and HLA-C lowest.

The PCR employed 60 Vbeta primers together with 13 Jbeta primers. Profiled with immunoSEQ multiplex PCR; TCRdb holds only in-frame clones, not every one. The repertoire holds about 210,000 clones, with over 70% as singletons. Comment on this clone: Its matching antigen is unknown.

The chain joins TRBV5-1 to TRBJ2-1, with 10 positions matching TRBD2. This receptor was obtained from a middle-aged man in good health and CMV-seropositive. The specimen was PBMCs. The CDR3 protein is CASSGGLATYNEQFF. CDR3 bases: TGCGCCAGCAGCGGGGGACTAGCGACCTACAATGAGCAGTTCTTC.